Reported below is one TCR beta chain. This sample was taken from a study of T cell clones after liver transplantation. Study-level information: HCV positivity affected three of eight recipients; the rest lacked autoimmune or viral indications.

Produced via immunoSEQ multiplex PCR; TCRdb's table is partial and in-frame only. Of roughly 120,000 clones listed, about nine tenths are singletons. The CDR3 extends over 14 amino acids. Germline loops: CDR1 LNHDA, CDR2 SQIVND (reference sequence). V was pared by 5 bases and J by 6 bases, with 14 bases between. This chain connects TRBV19 to TRBJ1-5; D is ambiguous. The sample in question was CD4+ T cells from blood, obtained 12 months after liver transplant. The source of this sequence is a human patient who received a liver transplant. Some T cells may be the graft donor's. CDR3 coding DNA: TGTGCCAGTAGTCTCGGGAGGGCAGGTCAGCCCCAGCATTTT. Amino acids: CASSLGRAGQPQHF.